Following are 4 T cell receptor beta chains from one sample sequenced in a study of shared clonotypes between healthy human individuals (TCRdb year 2020). To prepare the library, the immunoSEQ multiplex PCR assay was applied. Held by TCRdb, this immuneACCESS table contains in-frame sequences only and omits some clones. Under half of the omission traces to an unresolved V gene where checked; the cause of the rest is unknown. Across this sample there are 1 million to 1.3 million clones, with 70% to 80% seen only once. Under 0.8% of the sample is taken by the ten largest. The source material was memory CD4+ T cells from PBMCs. In the paper's terms, the cell subset or site label means: CD45RA-negative fraction. The receptors come from a man in his late teens or twenties in good health. Some clones in this sample may be carry-over from other donors' samples.

This clone came up a few times. The rearrangement links TRBV18 to TRBJ1-3; D ambiguous. The length of the CDR3 is 15 residues. Germline CDR1 is KGHSH and CDR2 is LQKENI. The germline V and J ends were trimmed by 6 bases and 2 bases, with 14 bases remaining between them. CDR3 amino acids: CASSKGSLPGNTIYF. Written as DNA, the CDR3 is TGTGCCAGCTCTAAGGGTTCTCTCCCTGGAAACACCATATATTTT.

This clone showed up just once. V gene TRBV5-1 combines with J gene TRBJ2-1; TRBD2 aligns across 10 bases. The CDR3 consists of 15 residues. CDR1 SGHRS and CDR2 YFSETQ come from the germline V gene. Trimming cost V 4 bases and J 8 bases; bases outside gene matches: 9. The CDR3: CASSPLAGSLDEQFF. CDR3 in DNA: TGCGCCAGCAGCCCACTAGCGGGGAGTTTGGATGAGCAGTTCTTC.

V gene TRBV6-6 combines with J gene TRBJ2-3; 8 bases fit TRBD2. Looked up from germline, CDR1 is MNHNY and CDR2 is SVGAGI (reference sequence). There are 16 residues in the CDR3. Unmatched junction bases numbered 5, after V lost 1 base and J lost 2 bases. The CDR3: CASSYLPSGYTDTQYF. The CDR3, as DNA: TGTGCCAGCAGTTACTTACCTAGCGGGTACACAGATACGCAGTATTTT.

As to this clone: Within the sample, other DNA sequences also encode this same CDR3. V gene TRBV5-1 combines with J gene TRBJ2-7, with D possibly matching TRBD2 (5 bases). The V and J ends lost 4 bases and 2 bases respectively, with 13 bases between them. Germline V CDR1 and CDR2: SGHRS, YFSETQ. The CDR3 has 14 residues. The CDR3: CASSSRSGAYEQYF. The CDR3 DNA reads TGCGCCAGCAGCAGTAGGAGCGGTGCCTACGAGCAGTACTTC.